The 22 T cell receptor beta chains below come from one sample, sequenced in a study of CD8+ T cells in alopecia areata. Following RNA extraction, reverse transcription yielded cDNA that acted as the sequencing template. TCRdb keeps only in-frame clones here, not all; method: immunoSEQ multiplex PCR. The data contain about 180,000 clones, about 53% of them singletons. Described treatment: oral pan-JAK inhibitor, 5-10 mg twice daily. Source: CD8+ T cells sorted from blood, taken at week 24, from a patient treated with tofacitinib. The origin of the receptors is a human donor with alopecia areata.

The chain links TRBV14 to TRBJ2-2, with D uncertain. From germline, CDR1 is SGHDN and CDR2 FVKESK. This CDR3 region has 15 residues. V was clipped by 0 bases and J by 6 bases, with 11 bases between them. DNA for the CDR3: TGTGCCAGCAGCCAAGAAATCCCCCTATCCGGGGAGCTGTTTTTT. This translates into CASSQEIPLSGELFF.

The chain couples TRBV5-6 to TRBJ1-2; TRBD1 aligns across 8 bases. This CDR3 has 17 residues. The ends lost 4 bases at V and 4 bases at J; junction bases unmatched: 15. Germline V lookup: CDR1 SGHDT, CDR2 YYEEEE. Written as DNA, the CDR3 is TGTGCCAGCAGCCCATCCAGGACAGGGCGATTTTTCTATGGCTACACCTTC. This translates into CASSPSRTGRFFYGYTF. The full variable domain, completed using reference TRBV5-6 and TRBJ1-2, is DAGVTQSPTHLIKTRGQQVTLRCSPKSGHDTVSWYQQALGQGPQFIFQYYEEEERQRGNFPDRFSGHQFPNYSSELNVNALLLGDSALYLCASSPSRTGRFFYGYTFGSGTRLTVV.

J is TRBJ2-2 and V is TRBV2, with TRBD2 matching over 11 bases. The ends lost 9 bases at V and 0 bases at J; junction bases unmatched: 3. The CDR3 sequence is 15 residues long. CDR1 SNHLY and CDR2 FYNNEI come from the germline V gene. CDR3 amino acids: CASLAGGPNTGELFF. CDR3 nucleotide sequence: TGTGCCAGTCTAGCGGGGGGACCGAACACCGGGGAGCTGTTTTTT.

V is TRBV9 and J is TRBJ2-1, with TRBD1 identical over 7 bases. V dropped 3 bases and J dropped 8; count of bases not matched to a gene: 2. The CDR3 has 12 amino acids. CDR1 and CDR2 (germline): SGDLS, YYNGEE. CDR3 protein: CASSATGDEQFF. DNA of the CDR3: TGTGCCAGCAGCGCAACAGGGGATGAGCAGTTCTTC.

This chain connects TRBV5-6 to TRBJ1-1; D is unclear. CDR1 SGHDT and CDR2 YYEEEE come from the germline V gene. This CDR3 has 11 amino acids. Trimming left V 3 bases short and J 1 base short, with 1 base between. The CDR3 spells CASSSNTEAFF. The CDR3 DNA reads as TGTGCCAGCAGCTCGAACACTGAAGCTTTCTTT.

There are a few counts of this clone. The CDR3 DNA reads TGTGCCAGCAGGGAAGGGCATTCCTACGAGCAGTACTTC. Its protein is CASREGHSYEQYF. This sequence joins TRBV27 and TRBJ2-7, with D unresolved. Trimming removed 6 bases from V and 1 base from J, with 10 bases in between. Germline loops: CDR1 MNHEY, CDR2 SMNVEV (reference sequence). This CDR3 has 13 amino acids.

CDR3 DNA: TGTGCCTGGACCCCCGGCGGGGCGACTGAAGCTTTCTTT. It is translated as CAWTPGGATEAFF. J is TRBJ1-1 and V is TRBV30; possible D gene TRBD1, 5 bases. The CDR3 has 13 residues. Trimming took off 4 bases at V and 5 bases at J, with 14 bases between the two ends. Germline V gene sequence: CDR1 GTSNPN, CDR2 SVGIG (reference sequence).

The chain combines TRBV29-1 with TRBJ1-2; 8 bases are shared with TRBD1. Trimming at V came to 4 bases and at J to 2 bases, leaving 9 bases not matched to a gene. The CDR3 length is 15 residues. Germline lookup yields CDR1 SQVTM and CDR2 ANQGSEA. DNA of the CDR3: TGCAGCGTTGTTGCGGGTGGACAGGGAAACTATGGCTACACCTTC. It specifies CSVVAGGQGNYGYTF.

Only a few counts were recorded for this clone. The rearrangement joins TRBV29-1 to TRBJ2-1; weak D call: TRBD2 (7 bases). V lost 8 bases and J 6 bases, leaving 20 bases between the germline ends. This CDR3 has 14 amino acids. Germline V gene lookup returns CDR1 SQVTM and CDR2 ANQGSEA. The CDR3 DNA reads TGCAGCATCGCCGGGGGGCTCTGGGGCAATGAGCAGTTCTTC. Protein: CSIAGGLWGNEQFF.

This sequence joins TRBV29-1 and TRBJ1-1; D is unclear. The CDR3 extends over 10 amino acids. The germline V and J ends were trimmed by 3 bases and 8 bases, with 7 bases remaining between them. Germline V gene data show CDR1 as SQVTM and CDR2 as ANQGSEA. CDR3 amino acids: CSVDGSEAFF. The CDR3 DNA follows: TGCAGCGTTGATGGGTCCGAAGCTTTCTTT.

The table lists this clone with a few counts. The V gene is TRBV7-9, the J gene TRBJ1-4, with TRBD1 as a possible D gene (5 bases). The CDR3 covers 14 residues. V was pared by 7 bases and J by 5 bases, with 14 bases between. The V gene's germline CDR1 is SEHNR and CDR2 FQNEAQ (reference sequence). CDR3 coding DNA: TGTGCCAGCAACCACGGGACCGCAAATGAAAAACTGTTTTTT. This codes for CASNHGTANEKLFF.

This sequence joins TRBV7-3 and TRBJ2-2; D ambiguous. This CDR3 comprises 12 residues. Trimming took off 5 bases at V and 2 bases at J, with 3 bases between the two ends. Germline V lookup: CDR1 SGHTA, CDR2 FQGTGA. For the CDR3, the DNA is TGTGCCAGCAGCACAAACACCGGGGAGCTGTTTTTT. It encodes CASSTNTGELFF.

The CDR3 loop reads CASSLEQEETQYF. The CDR3 region has the DNA TGTGCCAGCAGCTTAGAACAGGAAGAGACCCAGTACTTC. The rearrangement joins TRBV13 to TRBJ2-5; D is perhaps TRBD1 (5 bases). The CDR3 runs to 13 residues. CDR1 and CDR2 from the germline V gene are PRHDT and FYEKMQ (reference sequence). Trimming pared 1 base from V and 3 bases from J, leaving 6 bases between. The complete variable domain, with remaining parts taken from reference TRBV13 and TRBJ2-5, reads AAGVIQSPRHLIKEKRETATLKCYPIPRHDTVYWYQQGPGQDPQFLISFYEKMQSDKGSIPDRFSAQQFSDYHSELNMSSLELGDSALYFCASSLEQEETQYFGPGTRLLVL.

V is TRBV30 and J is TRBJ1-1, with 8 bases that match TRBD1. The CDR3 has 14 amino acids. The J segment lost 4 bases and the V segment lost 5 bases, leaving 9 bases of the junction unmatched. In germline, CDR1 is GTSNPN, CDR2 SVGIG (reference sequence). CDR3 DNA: TGTGCCTGGGGGCTCAGGGGGCTCGGCACTGAAGCTTTCTTT. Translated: CAWGLRGLGTEAFF.

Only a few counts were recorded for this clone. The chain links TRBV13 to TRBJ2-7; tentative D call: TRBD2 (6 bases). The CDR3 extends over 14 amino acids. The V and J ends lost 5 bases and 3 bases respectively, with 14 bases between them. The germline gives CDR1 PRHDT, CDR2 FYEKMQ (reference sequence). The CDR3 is CASSHRRGGYEQYF. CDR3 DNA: TGTGCCAGCAGCCATCGGCGGGGTGGCTACGAGCAGTACTTC.

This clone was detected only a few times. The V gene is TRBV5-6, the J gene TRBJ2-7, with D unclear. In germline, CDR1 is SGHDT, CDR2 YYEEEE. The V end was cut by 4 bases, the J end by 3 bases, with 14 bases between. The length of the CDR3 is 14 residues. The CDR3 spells CASSPPVKDYEQYF. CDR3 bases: TGTGCCAGCAGCCCGCCTGTAAAGGACTACGAGCAGTACTTC.

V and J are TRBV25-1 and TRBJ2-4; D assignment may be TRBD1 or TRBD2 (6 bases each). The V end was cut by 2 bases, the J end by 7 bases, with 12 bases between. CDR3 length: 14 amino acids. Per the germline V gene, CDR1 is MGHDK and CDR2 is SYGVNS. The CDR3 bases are TGTGCCAGCAGTGAAAGAGGGGGGCTGAACATTCAGTACTTC. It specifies CASSERGGLNIQYF.

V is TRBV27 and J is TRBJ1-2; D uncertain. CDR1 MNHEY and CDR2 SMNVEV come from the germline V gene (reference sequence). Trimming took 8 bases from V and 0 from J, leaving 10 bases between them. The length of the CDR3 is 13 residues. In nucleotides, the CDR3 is TGTGCCAGCGCGTTCGGAGCTAACTATGGCTACACCTTC. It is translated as CASAFGANYGYTF.

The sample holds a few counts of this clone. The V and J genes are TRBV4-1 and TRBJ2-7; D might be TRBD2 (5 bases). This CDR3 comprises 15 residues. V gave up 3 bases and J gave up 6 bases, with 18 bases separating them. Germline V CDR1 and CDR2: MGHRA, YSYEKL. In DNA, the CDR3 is TGCGCCAGCAGCCATGCCCCCCCGGGGATCCGCGAGCAGTACTTC. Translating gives CASSHAPPGIREQYF.

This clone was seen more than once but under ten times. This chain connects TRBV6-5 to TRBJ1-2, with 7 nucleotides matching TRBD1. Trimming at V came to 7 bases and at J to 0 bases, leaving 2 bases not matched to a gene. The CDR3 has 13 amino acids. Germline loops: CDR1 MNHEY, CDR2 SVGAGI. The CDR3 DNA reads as TGTGCCAGCACAGGGGGAGCTAACTATGGCTACACCTTC. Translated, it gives CASTGGANYGYTF.

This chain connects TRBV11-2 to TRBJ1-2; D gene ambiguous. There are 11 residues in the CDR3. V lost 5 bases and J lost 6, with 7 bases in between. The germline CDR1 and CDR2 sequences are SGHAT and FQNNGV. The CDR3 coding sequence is TGTGCCAGCAGCCTCGACGATGGCTACACCTTC. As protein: CASSLDDGYTF.

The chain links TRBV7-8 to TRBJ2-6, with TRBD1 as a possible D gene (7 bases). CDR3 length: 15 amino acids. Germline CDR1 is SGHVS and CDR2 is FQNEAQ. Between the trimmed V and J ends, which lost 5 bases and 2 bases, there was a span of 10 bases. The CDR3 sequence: CASSAGTAGANVLTF. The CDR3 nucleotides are TGTGCCAGCAGCGCGGGGACAGCTGGGGCCAACGTCCTGACTTTC.